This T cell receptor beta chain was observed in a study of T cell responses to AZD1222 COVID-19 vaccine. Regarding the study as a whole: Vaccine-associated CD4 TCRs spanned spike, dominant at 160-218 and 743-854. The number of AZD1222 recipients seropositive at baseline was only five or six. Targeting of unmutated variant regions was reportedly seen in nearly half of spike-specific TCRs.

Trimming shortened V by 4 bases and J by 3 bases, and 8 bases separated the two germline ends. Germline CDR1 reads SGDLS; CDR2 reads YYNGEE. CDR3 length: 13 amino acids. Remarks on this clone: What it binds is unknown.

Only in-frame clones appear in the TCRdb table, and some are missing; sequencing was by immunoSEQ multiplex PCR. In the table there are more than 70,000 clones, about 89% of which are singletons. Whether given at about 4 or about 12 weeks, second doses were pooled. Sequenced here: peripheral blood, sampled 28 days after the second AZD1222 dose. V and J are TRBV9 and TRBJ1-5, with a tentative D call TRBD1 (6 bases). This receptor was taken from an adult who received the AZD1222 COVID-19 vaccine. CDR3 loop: CASSRDNNQPQHF. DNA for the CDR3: TGTGCCAGCAGCCGGGACAACAATCAGCCCCAGCATTTT.